Detailed here is one T cell receptor (beta chain). Its specificity is unknown. Germline V gives CDR1 KGHSH, CDR2 LQKENI. V shed 0 bases and J shed 4 bases, with 8 bases lying between them. This CDR3 has 14 amino acids. The data belong to a study of graft-versus-host responses after intestinal transplantation. Study-wide results and caveats: Early post-transplant HvG declines tracked with peak circulating GvH clone levels. In recipient marrow, GvH clones were found, and some appeared first in ileum or blood.

Graft samples were processed, releasing intraepithelial and lamina propria lymphocytes. Method: immunoSEQ multiplex PCR; TCRdb's copy keeps in-frame clones and lacks some. The sample lists approximately 16,000 clones; roughly 80% were seen once. This clonotype originated in a human patient who received an intestinal transplant, so some T cells may come from the graft donor. The chain is built from TRBV18 and TRBJ2-3; D gene unclear. The sequencing used ileum tissue, collected 17 days after transplant. Here the CDR3 DNA reads TGTGCCAGCTCACCACCCGCCCCTTCAGATACGCAGTATTTT. Its protein is CASSPPAPSDTQYF.